The present TCR beta chain was sequenced within a study of vaccination effects on CD4 cells after COVID-19. Turning to the study itself: Relative to the second dose, post-vaccine samples were obtained a median of 72 days later.

The ViraFEST assay expanded antigen-specific CD4+ T cells with viral peptide pools before sequencing. Culture lasted 10 days before CD4+ T cell isolation. Each person got two doses of an mRNA SARS-CoV-2 vaccine, BNT162b2 or mRNA-1273. The V end lost 1 base, the J end lost 5 bases, and 9 bases lay between the germline ends. The CDR3 loop spans 13 amino acids. The germline V gene has CDR1 SGHDT and CDR2 YYEEEE. Sequencing was performed with immunoSEQ multiplex PCR; in TCRdb, only in-frame clones are kept and a portion is missing. The sample shows around 15,000 clones, around 75% of them seen only once. Details on this clone: What it recognizes is unknown.

This chain joins TRBV5-6 and TRBJ1-2; perhaps TRBD1 as D (6 bases). The TCR comes from a human donor who received a COVID-19 vaccine. The input for sequencing was CD4+ T cells from PBMCs cultured with HCoV-NL63 spike peptides, taken after COVID-19 vaccination. The CDR3 DNA reads as TGTGCCAGCAGCTTGATCAGGGGATATGGCTACACCTTC. Protein: CASSLIRGYGYTF.